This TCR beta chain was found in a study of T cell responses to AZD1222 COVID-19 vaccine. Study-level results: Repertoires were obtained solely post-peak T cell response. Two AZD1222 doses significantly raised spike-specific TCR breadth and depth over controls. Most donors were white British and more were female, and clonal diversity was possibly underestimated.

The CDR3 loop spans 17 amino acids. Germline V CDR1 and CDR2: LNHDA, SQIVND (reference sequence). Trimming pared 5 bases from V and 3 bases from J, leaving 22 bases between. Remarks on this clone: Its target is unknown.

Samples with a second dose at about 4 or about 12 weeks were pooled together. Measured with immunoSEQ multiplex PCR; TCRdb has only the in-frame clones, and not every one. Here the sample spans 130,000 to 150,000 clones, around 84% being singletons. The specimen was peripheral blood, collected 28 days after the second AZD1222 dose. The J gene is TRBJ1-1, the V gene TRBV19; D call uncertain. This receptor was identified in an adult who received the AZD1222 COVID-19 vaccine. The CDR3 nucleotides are TGTGCCAGTAGTCCTAGTGGTTACTATGGGCCGTACACTGAAGCTTTCTTT. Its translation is CASSPSGYYGPYTEAFF.